Below are 8 T cell receptor beta chains sequenced from a single sample in a study of shared clonotypes between healthy human individuals. The assay was immunoSEQ multiplex PCR, and TCRdb's table has in-frame clones only and misses some. Of 2.3 million or so clones detected, approximately 95% appear once; the ten largest clones hold about 0.39%. Sequencing used naive CD4+ T cells from PBMCs. The subset: CD45RA+ positively selected. All receptors come from a man in his late teens or twenties in good health. Some clones in this sample may be carry-over from other donors' samples.

V usage is TRBV5-4 and J usage is TRBJ2-2; TRBD1 matches 7 bases. Germline CDR1 and CDR2: SGHNT and YYREEE (reference sequence). The CDR3 is 16 residues long. V shed 0 bases, J shed 0 bases, and the junction held 2 bases outside the gene matches. This chain's CDR3 is CASSLGQGPNTGELFF. DNA of the CDR3: TGTGCCAGCAGCTTGGGACAGGGACCGAACACCGGGGAGCTGTTTTTT.

In the case of this clone: This same CDR3 is encoded by further DNA sequences in the sample. The genes are TRBV4-1 and TRBJ1-5; D is unclear. V lost 0 bases and J 5 bases, leaving 5 bases between the germline ends. CDR1 and CDR2 (germline): MGHRA, YSYEKL. The length of the CDR3 is 13 residues. CDR3 sequence (DNA): TGCGCCAGCAGCCAAGATATAGATCAGCCCCAGCATTTT. This sequence encodes CASSQDIDQPQHF.

The chain employs TRBV7-6 and TRBJ1-3, with a weak D call TRBD1 (6 bases). The CDR3 covers 14 residues. Per germline, CDR1 SGHVS and CDR2 FNYEAQ. The V gene lost 7 bases and the J gene lost 6 bases, with 16 bases spanning the gap. The CDR3 loop is CASNNGQFENTIYF. The CDR3 DNA is TGTGCCAGCAACAATGGACAGTTTGAAAACACCATATATTTT.

This sequence joins TRBV9 and TRBJ1-1, with a weak D call TRBD1 (6 bases). V dropped 3 bases and J dropped 3 bases, with 12 bases sitting between them. Germline V gene sequence: CDR1 SGDLS, CDR2 YYNGEE. CDR3 length: 14 residues. The CDR3 is CASSDPQGYTEAFF. The CDR3 coding sequence is TGTGCCAGCAGCGACCCCCAGGGGTACACTGAAGCTTTCTTT.

The chain combines TRBV5-1 with TRBJ2-2; no firm D call. CDR1 is SGHRS, CDR2 YFSETQ, per germline. This CDR3 has 16 amino acids. Between the trimmed V and J ends, which lost 4 bases and 7 bases, there was a span of 20 bases. The CDR3 sequence: CASSLDPWTVGGELFF. The CDR3 region has the DNA TGCGCCAGCAGCCTCGATCCGTGGACGGTCGGCGGGGAGCTGTTTTTT.

V gene TRBV5-1 combines with J gene TRBJ1-3; D unresolved. The length of the CDR3 is 15 residues. Germline V gives CDR1 SGHRS, CDR2 YFSETQ. V lost 4 bases, J lost 0 bases, and 11 bases lay in between. CDR3 loop: CASSRADPSGNTIYF. CDR3 nucleotide sequence: TGCGCCAGCAGCCGAGCGGACCCCTCTGGAAACACCATATATTTT.

The chain carries TRBV6-1 and TRBJ1-1, with D possibly matching TRBD1 (6 bases). This CDR3 has 13 amino acids. V lost 5 bases, J lost 7 bases, and 14 bases lay in between. Germline V gives CDR1 MNHNS, CDR2 SASEGT. Here the CDR3 DNA reads TGTGCCAGCAGTACGAACAGGGAAGGTGAAGCTTTCTTT. Its protein product is CASSTNREGEAFF.

This chain links TRBV27 with TRBJ2-1; the match to TRBD1 covers 9 bases. The V and J ends lost 3 bases and 0 bases, in that order; junction bases with no gene match: 6. The CDR3 length is 17 residues. Germline V CDR1 and CDR2: MNHEY, SMNVEV (reference sequence). CDR3 bases: TGTGCCAGCAGTTTCACCGGGACAGGGCCCTCCTACAATGAGCAGTTCTTC. Translation gives CASSFTGTGPSYNEQFF.